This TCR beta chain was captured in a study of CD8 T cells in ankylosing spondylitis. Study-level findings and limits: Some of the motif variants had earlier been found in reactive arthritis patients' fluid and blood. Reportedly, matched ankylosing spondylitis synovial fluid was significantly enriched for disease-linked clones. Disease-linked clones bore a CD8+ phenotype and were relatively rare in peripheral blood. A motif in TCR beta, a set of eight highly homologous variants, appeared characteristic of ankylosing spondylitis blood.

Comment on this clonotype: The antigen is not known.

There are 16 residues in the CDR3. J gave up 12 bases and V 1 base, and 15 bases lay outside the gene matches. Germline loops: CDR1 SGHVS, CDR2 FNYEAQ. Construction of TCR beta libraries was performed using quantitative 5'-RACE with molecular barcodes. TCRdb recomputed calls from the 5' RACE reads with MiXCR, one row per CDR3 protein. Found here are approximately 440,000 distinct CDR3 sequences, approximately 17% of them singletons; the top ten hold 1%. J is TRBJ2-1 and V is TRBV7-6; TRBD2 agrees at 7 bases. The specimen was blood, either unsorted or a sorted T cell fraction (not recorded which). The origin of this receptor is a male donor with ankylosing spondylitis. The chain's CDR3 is CASSLGGRASPLGQFF. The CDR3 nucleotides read TGTGCCAGCAGCTTAGGCGGGAGAGCCTCGCCCTTGGGGCAGTTCTTC.